This T cell receptor beta chain stems from a study of spatial heterogeneity in lung cancer (dated by TCRdb to between 2017 and 2020). Regarding the study in general: Beta-chain transcripts were consistently detected in greater numbers than alpha-chain transcripts, which likely reflects a higher abundance of beta-chain transcripts. A strong correlation was found between TCR transcript counts in tumor regions and a T cell transcriptional module score from matched bulk RNA-seq. In the raw uncorrected reads, each unique combination of TCR and UMI appeared more than ten times on average. In non-small cell lung cancer, the study quantitatively compared TCR alpha and beta repertoires across several tumor regions, matched nontumor lung, and blood. The study linked features of the TCR repertoire to counts of nonsynonymous mutations, which were determined by whole-exome sequencing of tumor tissue. At surgery, around 200 tumor regions, some 61 matched nontumor lung samples and some 54 PBMC samples were TCR-sequenced for both alpha and beta chains. Study-wide findings and limitations: Additional single-cell paired TCR alpha and beta sequencing was considered necessary to confirm, at a functional level, the hypothesis that regional TCRs recognize regional mutations. A correlation was observed between the number of expanded intratumoral alpha and beta TCRs and the tumor nonsynonymous mutation count. The count of ubiquitous expanded TCRs correlated with the count of ubiquitous nonsynonymous mutations, and the count of regional expanded TCRs correlated with the count of regional nonsynonymous mutations. TCR-seq coverage of tumor T cells was estimated to be only approximately 7% for alpha chains and about 13% for beta chains.

The trim is 4 bases for V and 2 bases for J, with a gap of 6 bases between the germline ends. CDR1 and CDR2 are drawn from the germline V gene (reference sequence): SGHNT, YYREEE. Including the terminal cysteine and phenylalanine, the CDR3 comprises 12 residues. The only DNA kept is the CDR3, 36 bases in frame from the first base. Libraries were prepared through 5' RACE. Sequencer: NextSeq 500. In the TCR library protocol, a unique molecular identifier was attached to each TCR cDNA molecule so that PCR and sequencing errors could be corrected. Per the authors' processing: TCR identification, UMI-based error correction and CDR3 extraction were performed with Decombinator tools. TCRs above a frequency of 2 per 1,000, corresponding to the top 1% of the tumor frequency distribution, were defined as expanded. Expanded tumor TCRs statistically deemed absent (corrected P<0.05) from at least one tumor region were classed as regional, and all other expanded tumor TCRs were classed as ubiquitous. Renyi diversity was calculated using the R vegan package after each repertoire was subsampled 100 times to 5,000 TCRs. CDR3 similarity networks were constructed using string-kernel similarity of amino acid triplets, with links drawn between CDR3s whose pairwise similarity was above 0.82. The public reads were run again by TCRdb, first through fastp at Q25 and then through MiXCR, and only productive beta chains were kept. For every CDR3 protein sequence, its rows merge into one entry that carries the most common genes and DNA. The V and J calls, along with clone size, are taken from TCRdb and not from the paper's own processing. For this sample the table gives approximately 9,600 distinct CDR3 sequences, of which 8% were detected only once. Of the sample, about a fifth is held by the ten largest clones.

This clonotype was recorded a few times. This clone's antigen is unknown. Base quality data are lacking; no much larger clone is found one base away. Read against the paper, the sample's time point label means: sample taken at primary tumor resection. Donors were 72 patients with early-stage, untreated non-small cell lung cancer from the lung TRACERx cohort. Whole RNA extracted from tumor and nontumor lung tissue, or from cryopreserved PBMC samples, was used for TCR sequencing without cell sorting. Patients were selected for TCR sequencing only if sufficient RNA was available from at least two tumor regions. Tumor and adjacent nontumor lung specimens were reviewed by a lung pathologist before selection.

The sequencing here drew on lung tumor tissue, taken at surgery. This clonotype was obtained from a male donor with early-stage non-small cell lung cancer. The receptor chain draws on TRBV5-4 and TRBJ2-5; the D gene remains uncertain. The CDR3: CASSLPQETQYF. Read as DNA, the sequence is TGTGCCAGCAGCCTACCTCAAGAGACCCAGTACTTC.